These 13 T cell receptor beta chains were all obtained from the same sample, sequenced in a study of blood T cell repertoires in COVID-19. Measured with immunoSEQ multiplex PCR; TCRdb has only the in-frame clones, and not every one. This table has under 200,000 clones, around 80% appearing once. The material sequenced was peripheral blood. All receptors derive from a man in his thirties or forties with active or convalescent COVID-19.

CDR3 sequence: CASSLRGTTSNQPQHF. CDR3 bases: TGTGCCAGCAGCTTGCGGGGGACTACGAGCAATCAGCCCCAGCATTTT. This sequence joins TRBV5-6 and TRBJ1-5; weak D call: TRBD1 (5 bases). The CDR3 consists of 16 residues. Germline V lookup: CDR1 SGHDT, CDR2 YYEEEE. V lost 1 base to trimming and J lost 1 base, with 12 bases between them. Variable domain in full (rest from reference TRBV5-6 and TRBJ1-5): DAGVTQSPTHLIKTRGQQVTLRCSPKSGHDTVSWYQQALGQGPQFIFQYYEEEERQRGNFPDRFSGHQFPNYSSELNVNALLLGDSALYLCASSLRGTTSNQPQHFGDGTRLSIL.

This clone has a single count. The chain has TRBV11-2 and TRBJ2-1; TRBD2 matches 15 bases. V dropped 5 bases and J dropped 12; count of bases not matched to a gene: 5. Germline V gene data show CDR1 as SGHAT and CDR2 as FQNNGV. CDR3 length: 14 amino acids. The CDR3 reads CASSAGLAGGGQFF. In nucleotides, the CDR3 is TGTGCCAGCAGCGCCGGACTAGCGGGAGGGGGGCAGTTCTTC.

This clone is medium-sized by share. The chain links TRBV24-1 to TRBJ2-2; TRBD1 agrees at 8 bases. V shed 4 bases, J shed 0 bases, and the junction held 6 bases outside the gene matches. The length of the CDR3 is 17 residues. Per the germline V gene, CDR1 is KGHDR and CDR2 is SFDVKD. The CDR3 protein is CATSEPDRGTNTGELFF. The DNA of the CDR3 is TGTGCCACCAGTGAGCCCGACAGGGGTACGAACACCGGGGAGCTGTTTTTT.

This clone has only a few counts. CDR3: CASDSRGGCDEQFF. The CDR3 DNA is TGTGCTAGTGATTCCCGGGGGGGGTGCGATGAGCAGTTCTTC. V and J are TRBV12-5 and TRBJ2-1; 8 bases match TRBD2. The CDR3 is made up of 14 amino acids. Germline V lookup: CDR1 LGHNT, CDR2 FRNRAP. With V trimmed by 7 bases and J by 8 bases, 10 bases remained unmatched.

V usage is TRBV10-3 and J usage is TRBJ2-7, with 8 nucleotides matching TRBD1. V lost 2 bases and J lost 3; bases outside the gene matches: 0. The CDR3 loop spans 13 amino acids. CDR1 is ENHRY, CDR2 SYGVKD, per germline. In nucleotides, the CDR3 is TGTGCCATCAGTGAGACAGGGGGCTACGAGCAGTACGTC. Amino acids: CAISETGGYEQYV.

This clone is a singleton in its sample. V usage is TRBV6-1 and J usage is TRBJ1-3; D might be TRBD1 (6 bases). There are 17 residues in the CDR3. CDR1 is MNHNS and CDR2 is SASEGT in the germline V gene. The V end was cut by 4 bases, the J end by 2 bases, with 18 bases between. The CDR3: CASSVTQFRTAGNTIYF. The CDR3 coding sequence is TGTGCCAGCAGTGTAACACAATTCAGGACAGCTGGAAACACCATATATTTT.

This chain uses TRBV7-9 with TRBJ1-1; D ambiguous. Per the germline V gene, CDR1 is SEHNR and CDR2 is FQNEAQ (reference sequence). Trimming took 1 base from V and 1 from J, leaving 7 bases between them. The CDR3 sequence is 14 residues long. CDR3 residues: CASSLGASNTEAFF. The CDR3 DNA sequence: TGTGCCAGCAGCTTAGGAGCCTCGAACACTGAAGCTTTCTTT.

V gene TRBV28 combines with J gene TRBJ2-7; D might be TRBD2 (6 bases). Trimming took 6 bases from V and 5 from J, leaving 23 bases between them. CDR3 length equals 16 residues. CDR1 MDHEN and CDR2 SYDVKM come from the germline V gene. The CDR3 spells CASSRRARAGFDEQYF. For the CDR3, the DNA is TGTGCCAGCAGCCGGAGGGCCAGGGCGGGGTTCGACGAGCAGTACTTC.

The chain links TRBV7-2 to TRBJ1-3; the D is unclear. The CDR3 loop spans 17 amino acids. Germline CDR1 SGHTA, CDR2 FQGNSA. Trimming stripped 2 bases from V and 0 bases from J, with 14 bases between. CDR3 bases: TGTGCCAGCAGCTTAAGCGCCAGCTATGGCTCTGGAAACACCATATATTTT. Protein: CASSLSASYGSGNTIYF.

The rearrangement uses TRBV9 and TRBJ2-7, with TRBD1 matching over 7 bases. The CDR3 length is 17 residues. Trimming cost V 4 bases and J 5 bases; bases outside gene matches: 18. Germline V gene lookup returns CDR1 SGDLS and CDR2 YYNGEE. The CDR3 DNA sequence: TGTGCCAGCAGCCCAACGCTCCGGGACAGTCCCACAAACGAGCAGTACTTC. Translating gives CASSPTLRDSPTNEQYF.

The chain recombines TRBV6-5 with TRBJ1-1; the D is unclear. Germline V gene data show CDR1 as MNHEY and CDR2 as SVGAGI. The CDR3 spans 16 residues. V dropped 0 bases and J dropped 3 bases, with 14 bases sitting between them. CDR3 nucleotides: TGTGCCAGCAGTTACTCGGGAGACATATTGTACACTGAAGCTTTCTTT. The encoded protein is CASSYSGDILYTEAFF.

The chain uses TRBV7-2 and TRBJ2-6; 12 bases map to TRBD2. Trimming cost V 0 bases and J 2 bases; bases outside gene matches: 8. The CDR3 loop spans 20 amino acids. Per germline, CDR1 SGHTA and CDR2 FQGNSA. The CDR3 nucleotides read TGTGCCAGCAGCTTAGCGACTAGCGGGAGCCCTCTTACTGGGGCCAACGTCCTGACTTTC. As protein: CASSLATSGSPLTGANVLTF.

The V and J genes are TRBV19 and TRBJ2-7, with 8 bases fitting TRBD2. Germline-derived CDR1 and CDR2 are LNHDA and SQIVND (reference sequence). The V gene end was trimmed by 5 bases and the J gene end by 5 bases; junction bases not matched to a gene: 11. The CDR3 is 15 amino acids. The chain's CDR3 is CASSPAGDAFDEQYF. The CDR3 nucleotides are TGTGCCAGTAGTCCAGCGGGAGATGCCTTCGACGAGCAGTACTTC.